This T cell receptor beta chain was recovered during a study of cytomegalovirus exposure and HLA in healthy donors (TCRdb year 2017). General notes on the study: In an earlier analysis of approximately 500 of the donors, around 290 Gb of sequence data and 90 million to 120 million unique TCR beta sequences from about 179 million T cells were reported. Alongside the repertoire data, information on donor age, sex, ethnicity and CMV serostatus was compiled. A later genetic analysis took genome-wide SNP genotypes for about 60% of the roughly 670 donors and used that subset as a discovery cohort. All discovery cohort repertoires had been generated using a single sequencing platform. Besides the first cohort of approximately 710 subjects, a separate validation cohort made up of 120 different subjects was used. The number of typed donors differed by locus: about 620-640 for A, B, C, DRB1 and DQB1; 522 for DQA1; 606 for DPA1; and some 450 for DPB1. Of the roughly 400 genotyped donors, more than 75% were placed in the genetic ancestry cluster associated with self-reported Caucasian donors. Several DR-DQ haplotypes were treated as single units for association and clustering because of strong linkage in the cohort. To study patterns of TCR occurrence, a later analysis re-analyzed previously published TCR beta repertoires from more than 550 donors and added high-resolution HLA genotyping. Class I and class II HLA loci were covered by the typing at four-digit resolution. The later analysis used no new phenotypic data to find candidate immune exposures, relying instead on TCR beta sequences and their occurrence across donors. The T cell repertoires of some 670 subjects were profiled by immunosequencing and related to cytomegalovirus serostatus. Among about 390 genotyped donors of the cohort, an average of around 240,000 unique TCR beta nucleotide sequences were sequenced per donor, roughly 18% of them non-productive. An early release covering roughly 580 HLA-typed donors comprised roughly 300 gigabases of sequencing data and tens of millions of unique TCR sequences. The study combined high-throughput TCR immunosequencing, statistical association of individual TCRs with disease status, and machine learning to predict cytomegalovirus infection status. To decide whether each TCR beta V gene segment behaved as functional or pseudogenic, an earlier analysis of 587 of the donors relied on high-throughput TCR beta sequencing. The study aimed to test whether cataloging public T cell receptors could reveal signatures of past pathogen exposure.

V lost 4 bases and J lost 4 bases, and the count of bases not matched to a germline gene is 12. Reading the germline V gene gives CDR1 SGHRS and CDR2 YFSETQ. The CDR3 runs 17 amino acids, cysteine and phenylalanine included. CDR3 DNA only is kept here, 51 bases in frame from base 1. Library preparation used the immunoSEQ multiplex PCR assay. For the multiplex PCR, a mixture combining 60 forward primers for TCR Vbeta segments and 13 reverse primers for TCR Jbeta segments was used. Amplification of the CDR3 region of rearranged TCR beta genes was performed with a multiplex PCR assay on genomic DNA. The amplified TCR beta libraries were sequenced on the Illumina HiSeq System as 87-base-pair reads. The authors' analysis ran thus. Across the roughly 640 repertoires, a later analysis counted tens of millions of unique TCR beta chains, around 10 million of which were shared by at least two donors. Raw reads were error-corrected and collapsed into unique sequences by a nearest-neighbor algorithm in which closely related sequences were merged to remove PCR and sequencing errors. CDR3 sequences were aligned to IMGT reference sequences to assign V, D and J gene segments. For a sequence to be retained, a match of at least six nucleotides was required to both a V gene segment and a J gene segment. Rearrangements were called productive when the CDR3 lacked stop codons and stayed in frame with V and J; all others were non-productive. Following IMGT convention, CDR3 was defined as the stretch from the second conserved V-encoded cysteine to the conserved J-encoded phenylalanine. Sequences without an unambiguous match to a single V gene segment were excluded from the earlier analysis of over 500 of the donors. An earlier analysis of approximately 590 of the donors classified V segments as functional when productive rearrangements were above 56.7% and as segregating when the standard deviation between donors was above 5%. A statistical classification framework was built to diagnose cytomegalovirus status from the catalog of TCR beta chain sequences. In a later analysis, V and J genes were assigned by comparing TCR nucleotide sequences against IMGT/GENE-DB human TR gene sequences. In a later analysis, CDR3 sequences and most-parsimonious VDJ recombination scenarios were assigned using the TCRdist pipeline. A later analysis defined each TCR beta chain by its CDR3 amino acid sequence plus V-gene family, and excluded reads lacking a unique V-gene family. In a later analysis, 450 to 600 highly shared, low-generation-probability nucleotide sequences were removed to address suspected cross-contamination and a sequencing artifact. In a later analysis, a clonal expansion index was calculated for each public chain from normalized within-repertoire ranks of inferred template counts. A later analysis computed generation probabilities with a VDJ recombination model fitted to out-of-frame rearrangements, and checked the results against IGoR. In a later analysis, hypergeometric tests were used to score TCR-TCR, TCR-HLA and TCR-CMV co-occurrence, with a repertoire-size bias correction applied to TCR pairs. To estimate false discovery rates, a later analysis permuted the HLA or CMV assignments 20 times. In a later analysis, co-occurring TCRs were grouped using DBSCAN, with TCRdist sequence similarity added in when clustering inside HLA-allele-positive subsets. Repertoires with fewer than 30,000 or more than 120,000 public chains were left out of co-occurrence clustering, as were several repertoires with anomalous nucleotide sharing. TCRdb provides this immuneACCESS table in a form limited to in-frame rearrangements. Some clones are lacking; in checked studies, under half of them reflect an unresolved V gene, and why the rest are absent is not known. The V and J calls and clone size come from that table; D and trimming were worked out from the DNA. Counted in this sample were around 120,000 clones; about 75% of them appeared once. The top ten clones comprise approximately 31% of the sample.

The cohort was made up of 650 to 700 healthy bone marrow donors. Cohort members were all nominally healthy when sampled, although unrecorded immune exposures were likely present. The donor tested CMV seropositive, placing the donor among the 290 or so seropositive members of the cohort. A peripheral blood sample was provided by each donor, and peripheral blood mononuclear cells were used for TCR beta sequencing. The Qiagen DNeasy Blood Extraction Kit was used to extract genomic DNA from the blood cell samples. This clone has just one count. Its antigen is currently not known. No much larger clone exists at a distance of one base, and base qualities are not known. The full study reports these points: Because some donors lacked HLA typing at each locus, the association tests relied only on the typed subset. The earlier analysis of fewer than 750 of the donors excluded 15 to 20 rarely observed V segments, including chromosome 9 orphons, because counts were too low. A further reported finding was that TCR beta sequences accurately predicted the HLA-A and HLA-B alleles for most subjects in the first cohort. Specific HLA alleles were associated with over 15,000 TCR beta sequences at a false discovery rate of 0.05 in a later analysis. Because the 87-base-pair reads could not distinguish some IMGT-functional V segments, including TRBV6-2 and TRBV6-3, those segments were excluded. The study gave a list of 150 to 200 TCR beta chains associated with cytomegalovirus. Broadly in line with IMGT annotations, most TCR beta V segments showed up in productive rearrangements about 87% or about 30% of the time in an earlier analysis of several hundred of the donors. In a later genetic analysis, a missense DCLRE1C variant was associated with V-gene and J-gene trimming of TCR beta chains, and the association was replicated in an independent cohort. According to a later analysis, parvovirus B19, influenza, CMV and Epstein-Barr virus appeared linked to several top co-occurrence clusters. In a later analysis, TCR association rates were found to vary across HLA loci, with the most associated TCRs seen for DRB1 alleles and the fewest for HLA-C alleles. When HLA alleles, especially DR and DQ, strongly co-occurred, attributing TCR associations to individual alleles was difficult. While some public TCRs were present in many individuals, most TCR sequences turned up only very rarely across donors. Only TCR beta chains were sequenced in this cohort, and the absence of alpha or paired-chain data limited detectable features. It was suggested by the authors that the approach could potentially be generalized to other disease states and immunological phenotypes. Cytomegalovirus status was reported to be diagnosed by the classifier with high specificity and sensitivity in both the original and validation cohorts. A cluster of highly shared sequence variants was judged likely to be a technical artifact of the sequencing pipeline. In a later analysis, HLA-associated TCR beta chains showed more clonal expansion and lower generation probabilities than non-associated chains that were equally common. Correlated functional status among segregating V segments might be attributable to linkage disequilibrium, but an unknown experimental factor could not be ruled out. Presence/absence analyses assumed roughly uniform sequencing depth across donors, an assumption that may not hold. According to a later analysis, most CMV-associated TCR beta chains appeared to be HLA-restricted, and the HLA associations seemed to be driven largely by CMV exposure. The only immune exposure information available for the cohort was CMV serostatus. A few of the identified cytomegalovirus-associated TCR beta chains were confirmed in vitro to be specific for cytomegalovirus antigens. A later genetic analysis reported fewer N-insertions in productive TCRs among donors in an Asian-associated ancestry cluster than the roughly 700-donor mean.

This chain joins TRBV5-1 to TRBJ2-2; 8 bases in the middle match TRBD1. The source of this sequence is a man aged 60 to 69 in good health and CMV-seropositive. Source material: PBMCs. The encoded CDR3 is CASSPFLTGVLTGELFF. The bases are TGCGCCAGCAGCCCCTTTCTGACAGGGGTCCTCACCGGGGAGCTGTTTTTT.